Below, 16 T cell receptor beta chains from the same sample are listed, as sequenced in a study of identical twins. MiXCR, applied by TCRdb to the 5' RACE reads, yields one record per CDR3 protein. This table holds 150,000 or so distinct CDR3 sequences, under 4.5% found once. Sequenced sample: memory T cells sorted from blood. These receptors originate from a man between 18 and 29 years old in good health.

This clonotype was observed many times. The rearrangement joins TRBV12-3 or TRBV12-4 to TRBJ1-5, with D possibly TRBD1 on 5 matching bases. Trimming cost V 3 bases and J 5 bases, with 17 bases left between them. The CDR3 has 16 residues. This CDR3 is CASSLSSEGPHQPQHF. Here the CDR3 DNA reads TGTGCCAGCAGTTTGTCCTCGGAGGGGCCGCATCAGCCCCAGCATTTT.

This clonotype was counted at least ten times. The genes are TRBV12-3 or TRBV12-4 and TRBJ2-3; D unresolved. Trimming stripped 6 bases from V and 1 base from J, with 14 bases between. The CDR3 is 15 amino acids. The CDR3 region has the DNA TGTGCCAGCAGCCCAGCCAGAATGGGCACAGATACGCAGTATTTT. Amino acids: CASSPARMGTDTQYF.

Ten or more counts support this clonotype. The chain has TRBV4-3 and TRBJ2-1; TRBD1 agrees at 7 bases. Trimming cost V 0 bases and J 8 bases; bases outside gene matches: 7. This CDR3 is 15 amino acids long. Germline-derived CDR1 and CDR2 are LGHNA and YSLEER. CDR3 sequence: CASSQDRGHGYEQFF. As DNA, the CDR3 is TGCGCCAGCAGCCAAGATAGGGGGCACGGGTATGAGCAGTTCTTC.

This clonotype was recorded at least ten times. The J gene is TRBJ2-2, the V gene TRBV7-9; TRBD2 matches at 8 bases. The V gene's germline CDR1 is SEHNR and CDR2 FQNEAQ (reference sequence). V was clipped by 4 bases and J by 6 bases; unmatched bases: 13. The CDR3 length is 17 residues. CDR3 sequence: CASSYTLRIAGSGELFF. Written as DNA, the CDR3 is TGTGCCAGCAGCTACACCCTCAGGATAGCGGGATCCGGGGAGCTGTTTTTT.

This clonotype was picked up many times. The gene calls are TRBV27 and TRBJ2-7; no firm D call. Looked up from germline, CDR1 is MNHEY and CDR2 is SMNVEV (reference sequence). The ends were cut back, 8 bases at V and 1 base at J, with 9 bases in the middle. CDR3 length equals 12 residues. The CDR3 sequence: CASPDKSYEQYV. CDR3 DNA: TGTGCCAGCCCCGACAAGTCCTACGAGCAGTACGTC.

This clonotype came up many times. The chain links TRBV2 to TRBJ2-2; the match to TRBD2 covers 11 bases. The V segment lost 7 bases and the J segment 5 bases; nucleotides outside the gene matches: 6. CDR3 length: 15 amino acids. The germline V gene encodes CDR1 SNHLY and CDR2 FYNNEI. CDR3 sequence: CASKGLAGYTGELFF. The DNA of the CDR3 is TGTGCCAGCAAAGGACTAGCGGGTTATACCGGGGAGCTGTTTTTT.

This clonotype was detected ten times or more. This sequence joins TRBV3-1 and TRBJ2-2, with D tentatively TRBD2 (6 bases). Trimming stripped 4 bases from V and 0 bases from J, with 12 bases between. Germline V gene lookup returns CDR1 LGHDT and CDR2 YNNKEL (reference sequence). The CDR3 sequence is 16 residues long. This CDR3 reads CASSPSGVANTGELFF. The CDR3 nucleotides read TGTGCCAGCAGCCCCTCGGGAGTCGCGAACACCGGGGAGCTGTTTTTT.

Ten or more counts support this clonotype. The chain couples TRBV20-1 to TRBJ2-2; maybe TRBD2 (6 bases). The CDR3 runs 14 residues. With 6 bases removed from V and 3 bases from J, the gap between germline ends came to 14 bases. Germline CDR1 reads DFQATT; CDR2 reads SNEGSKA (reference sequence). CDR3 amino acids: CSAPSGLDTGELFF. CDR3 bases: TGCAGTGCACCCTCGGGACTGGACACCGGGGAGCTGTTTTTT.

This clonotype was seen ten or more times. The gene calls are TRBV20-1 and TRBJ2-5; D is ambiguous. Germline V CDR1 and CDR2: DFQATT, SNEGSKA (reference sequence). Trimming took off 6 bases at V and 2 bases at J, with 10 bases between the two ends. The CDR3 length is 12 residues. Here the CDR3 reads CSASGRQETQYF. The CDR3 DNA reads as TGCAGTGCCTCCGGGCGGCAAGAGACCCAGTACTTC.

This clonotype was seen many times. This sequence joins TRBV5-1 and TRBJ2-7; D uncertain. V was shortened by 0 bases and J by 2 bases, with 12 bases between the two germline ends. Germline CDR1 SGHRS, CDR2 YFSETQ. The CDR3 consists of 15 residues. As DNA, the CDR3 is TGCGCCAGCAGCTTGGGAATAGGTGGGGCCTACGAGCAGTACTTC. Translating gives CASSLGIGGAYEQYF.

This clonotype was observed at least ten times. The rearrangement uses TRBV5-6 and TRBJ2-7; the match to TRBD1 covers 7 bases. The CDR3 runs to 15 residues. The V segment lost 3 bases and the J segment 4 bases; nucleotides outside the gene matches: 10. CDR1 and CDR2 (germline): SGHDT, YYEEEE. The CDR3 DNA sequence: TGTGCCAGCAGCTCACCGGAGACAGGGAAATACGAGCAGTACGTC. Protein product: CASSSPETGKYEQYV.

This clonotype came up many times. This chain uses TRBV2 with TRBJ1-1; 9 positions agree with TRBD1. The length of the CDR3 is 18 residues. Trimming took 4 bases from V and 0 from J; bases not matched to a gene: 12. CDR1 SNHLY and CDR2 FYNNEI come from the germline V gene. The CDR3 DNA follows: TGTGCCAGCAGTGTGCCGGGACAGGGTTTACTCATGAACACTGAAGCTTTCTTT. Its protein is CASSVPGQGLLMNTEAFF.

This clonotype was seen at least ten times. The V and J genes are TRBV29-1 and TRBJ2-3, with D perhaps matching TRBD2 (7 bases). Deletions cut 7 bases from V and 1 base from J, with 18 bases between. Germline CDR1 reads SQVTM; CDR2 reads ANQGSEA. CDR3 length: 15 amino acids. CDR3 in DNA: TGCAGCGCCTCGATGAGGGAGGGGGGCACAGATACGCAGTATTTT. This codes for CSASMREGGTDTQYF.

The table lists this clonotype with many counts. The chain's CDR3 is CASSLGTGTGGNQPQHF. The DNA of the CDR3 is TGCGCCAGCAGCTTAGGGACCGGGACAGGGGGCAATCAGCCCCAGCATTTT. The chain uses TRBV5-1 and TRBJ1-5; 10 bases map to TRBD1. Germline values: CDR1 SGHRS, CDR2 YFSETQ. J lost 2 bases, V lost 2 bases, and 7 bases had no gene match. The CDR3 covers 17 residues.

This clonotype was detected many times. The CDR3 nucleotides read TGCAGTGCCATACACAGGGGGGGTTCCTATGGCTACACCTTC. Translation: CSAIHRGGSYGYTF. The chain joins TRBV20-1 to TRBJ1-2; 8 nucleotides align to TRBD1. V lost 6 bases to trimming and J lost 4 bases; unmatched junction nucleotides: 10. CDR1 and CDR2 (germline): DFQATT, SNEGSKA (reference sequence). This CDR3 is 14 amino acids long.

J is TRBJ1-1 and V is TRBV10-3; TRBD1 matches at 9 bases. From germline, CDR1 is ENHRY and CDR2 SYGVKD. The CDR3 spans 16 residues. V gave up 1 base and J gave up 1 base; unmatched junction bases: 4. The chain's CDR3 is CAISEYLGQGNTEAFF. CDR3 bases: TGTGCCATCAGTGAGTACCTGGGACAGGGGAACACTGAAGCTTTCTTT.